These 2 T cell receptor beta chains came from one sample sequenced in a study of PD-1 blockade in classical Hodgkin lymphoma. Some clones are missing from TCRdb's copy, which holds only in-frame ones; the method was immunoSEQ multiplex PCR. The data hold roughly 100,000 clones, with around 80% observed a single time. Time point in this sample: cycle 4 day 1 (C4D1), after 6 weeks of nivolumab. All patients experienced relapse after autologous stem cell transplantation, and brentuximab vedotin exposure was variable. Sample: peripheral blood mononuclear cells (PBMCs), taken before the fourth cycle of nivolumab. Receptors originate from a human donor with classical Hodgkin lymphoma.

This chain connects TRBV4-1 to TRBJ2-7; 7 bases map to TRBD2. The CDR3 has 13 residues. Trimming took 4 bases from V and 2 from J; bases not matched to a gene: 2. Germline V CDR1 and CDR2: MGHRA, YSYEKL. The CDR3 loop is CASSRDYAYEQYF. The CDR3 nucleotides are TGCGCCAGCAGCCGGGACTATGCCTACGAGCAGTACTTC.

This chain uses TRBV18 with TRBJ2-7; 8 nucleotides match TRBD2. There are 16 residues in the CDR3. CDR1 is KGHSH, CDR2 LQKENI, per germline. Trimming removed 3 bases from V and 4 bases from J; junction bases left unmatched: 11. CDR3 bases: TGTGCCAGCTCACCGAGAACTAGCGGAGGGGTGTACGAGCAGTACTTC. Residues: CASSPRTSGGVYEQYF.